This T cell receptor beta chain was identified during a study of T-cell reconstitution after alpha-beta-depleted transplantation in children. Points from the study as a whole: When one year had passed after transplant, most T-cell counts and diversity came from newly produced T cells. Surviving recipient T cells and intrathymic progenitors accounted for some patients' high TCRbeta diversity at day 60. Reportedly, roughly two months post-transplant, alpha-beta T cells arose from several hundred expanded graft clones.

Trimming left V 5 bases short and J 5 bases short, with 13 bases between. Germline assignment: CDR1 DFQATT and CDR2 SNEGSKA (reference sequence). The CDR3 is made up of 13 amino acids. Unique molecular identifiers were built into the TCRbeta library. Via MiXCR, TCRdb re-called the PCR reads, giving one row per CDR3 protein. This sample yields 7,000 to 9,500 distinct CDR3 sequences, of which more than 9.5% are seen a single time; roughly 50% belongs to the top ten. This clonotype was detected many times. The antigen remains undetermined. This clonotype was sampled from a patient between 2 and 10 years old who had a stem cell transplant for inherited bone marrow failure, so the T cells may come from the graft donor. The chain employs TRBV20-1 and TRBJ2-1, with D perhaps matching TRBD1 (7 bases). Sequenced here: PBMCs, mostly from graft donor cells, sampled 60 days after TCRalphabeta/CD19-depleted stem cell transplant. The CDR3, as DNA: TGCAGTGCTGCCAGGGGGGAAGACAATGAGCAGTTCTTC. Translating gives CSAARGEDNEQFF.